The rows below give T cell receptor beta chains drawn from one sample of a study of PD-1 blockade in classical Hodgkin lymphoma. Clones were read by immunoSEQ multiplex PCR, and TCRdb kept only the in-frame ones, dropping some. The sample comprises tens of thousands of clones, 71% of which are singletons, and over 2.5% rests with the top ten. Material: peripheral blood mononuclear cells (PBMCs), obtained at baseline. All receptors derive from a human donor with classical Hodgkin lymphoma. CDR3s include the opening cysteine and the closing phenylalanine or tryptophan. A D gene is named only where the DNA matches it firmly. Clone size is given for some rows only: seen once, a few or many times, or a class if the clone is expanded.

d_gene: .
abundance: few
v_gene: TRBV7-9
j_gene: TRBJ1-2
CDR3nt: TGTGCCAGCAGCTTTCCCCGTCTTGGCTACACCTTC
CDR3aa: CASSFPRLGYTF

d_gene: .
abundance: .
v_gene: TRBV4-2
j_gene: TRBJ2-7
CDR3nt: TGTGCCAGCAGCCAAGCAATAAGTGACTCCTACGAGCAGTACTTC
CDR3aa: CASSQAISDSYEQYF

d_gene: .
abundance: .
v_gene: TRBV7-2
j_gene: TRBJ2-2
CDR3nt: TGTGCCAGCAGCTTATTGTCAGGGGTGGGCACCGGGGAGCTGTTTTTT
CDR3aa: CASSLLSGVGTGELFF

d_gene: .
abundance: .
v_gene: TRBV14
j_gene: TRBJ1-3
CDR3nt: TGTGCCAGCAGCCAAGCTCCGGCACAGACCATATATTTT
CDR3aa: CASSQAPAQTIYF

d_gene: TRBD1
abundance: .
v_gene: TRBV5-1
j_gene: TRBJ2-7
CDR3nt: TGCGCCAGCAGCTTGGGGTCGGACAGGGGGCGAACTATCGTCTACGAGCAGTACTTC
CDR3aa: CASSLGSDRGRTIVYEQYF

d_gene: .
abundance: .
v_gene: TRBV4-1
j_gene: TRBJ1-1
CDR3nt: TGCGCCAGCAGCCTCCCGTTTGGGTTGGATGACACTGAAGCTTTCTTT
CDR3aa: CASSLPFGLDDTEAFF

d_gene: .
abundance: .
v_gene: TRBV9
j_gene: TRBJ1-2
CDR3nt: TGTGCCAGCAGCGAAACCGGGGGCGCGGGGGGCTACACCTTC
CDR3aa: CASSETGGAGGYTF

d_gene: TRBD2
abundance: .
v_gene: TRBV30
j_gene: TRBJ2-7
CDR3nt: TGTGCCTGGAGCGGACTAGCGGGTTACGAGCAGTACTTC
CDR3aa: CAWSGLAGYEQYF

d_gene: .
abundance: many
v_gene: TRBV15
j_gene: TRBJ1-2
CDR3nt: TGTGCCACTGGGTACGGAGGGGCTTCTAACTATGGCTACACCTTC
CDR3aa: CATGYGGASNYGYTF

d_gene: .
abundance: .
v_gene: TRBV6-5
j_gene: TRBJ1-2
CDR3nt: TGTGCCAGCCACGGAACTAACTATGGCTACACCTTC
CDR3aa: CASHGTNYGYTF

d_gene: .
abundance: .
v_gene: TRBV7-6
j_gene: TRBJ2-6
CDR3nt: TGTGCCAGCAGCTTAGAGGGTAGCTCTGGGGCCAACGTCCTGACTTTC
CDR3aa: CASSLEGSSGANVLTF

d_gene: TRBD2
abundance: once
v_gene: TRBV6-5
j_gene: TRBJ2-7
CDR3nt: TGTGCCAGCAGTTACTCAGCGCTAGCGGGGCTGCACGAGCAGTACTTC
CDR3aa: CASSYSALAGLHEQYF

d_gene: .
abundance: .
v_gene: TRBV19
j_gene: TRBJ1-3
CDR3nt: TGTGCCAGTAGTATTGGGGGGTCCGTGGGGAACACCATATATTTT
CDR3aa: CASSIGGSVGNTIYF

d_gene: TRBD1
abundance: .
v_gene: TRBV27
j_gene: TRBJ1-5
CDR3nt: TGTGCCAGCAAGACAGGGGGACAGCCCCAGCATTTT
CDR3aa: CASKTGGQPQHF

d_gene: .
abundance: .
v_gene: TRBV2
j_gene: TRBJ2-2
CDR3nt: TGTGCCAGCAGTGAAGCAGACCCAGACGTGAATAACGGGGAGCTGTTTTTT
CDR3aa: CASSEADPDVNNGELFF

d_gene: TRBD1
abundance: .
v_gene: TRBV7-3
j_gene: TRBJ1-2
CDR3nt: TGTGCCAGCAGCCTCGGGACCGGGACAGGAACAGTCTACACCTTC
CDR3aa: CASSLGTGTGTVYTF

d_gene: .
abundance: .
v_gene: TRBV18
j_gene: TRBJ2-5
CDR3nt: TGTGCCAGCTCAGACCCAGGCTCAACTCAAGAGACCCAGTACTTC
CDR3aa: CASSDPGSTQETQYF

d_gene: TRBD2
abundance: .
v_gene: TRBV5-6
j_gene: TRBJ2-7
CDR3nt: TGTGCCAGCAGCTTGGAGCTAGCGGGGATCGACGAGCAGTACTTC
CDR3aa: CASSLELAGIDEQYF

d_gene: .
abundance: .
v_gene: TRBV14
j_gene: TRBJ1-1
CDR3nt: TGTGCCAGCAGCCAAAGGGAAATGATCAGCGGGGACCACACTGAAGCTTTCTTT
CDR3aa: CASSQREMISGDHTEAFF

d_gene: TRBD1
abundance: .
v_gene: TRBV6-4
j_gene: TRBJ2-1
CDR3nt: TGTGCCAGCAGTCGGGACAGCCTAATGTACAATGAGCAGTTCTTC
CDR3aa: CASSRDSLMYNEQFF

d_gene: .
abundance: .
v_gene: TRBV6-5
j_gene: TRBJ1-6
CDR3nt: TGTGCCAGCAGTCTCCTGACCCCGATTTCACCCCTCCACTTT
CDR3aa: CASSLLTPISPLHF

d_gene: .
abundance: .
v_gene: TRBV7-2
j_gene: TRBJ2-3
CDR3nt: TGTGCCAGCAGCTTCCTGGGGGCCTCAGATACGCAGTATTTT
CDR3aa: CASSFLGASDTQYF